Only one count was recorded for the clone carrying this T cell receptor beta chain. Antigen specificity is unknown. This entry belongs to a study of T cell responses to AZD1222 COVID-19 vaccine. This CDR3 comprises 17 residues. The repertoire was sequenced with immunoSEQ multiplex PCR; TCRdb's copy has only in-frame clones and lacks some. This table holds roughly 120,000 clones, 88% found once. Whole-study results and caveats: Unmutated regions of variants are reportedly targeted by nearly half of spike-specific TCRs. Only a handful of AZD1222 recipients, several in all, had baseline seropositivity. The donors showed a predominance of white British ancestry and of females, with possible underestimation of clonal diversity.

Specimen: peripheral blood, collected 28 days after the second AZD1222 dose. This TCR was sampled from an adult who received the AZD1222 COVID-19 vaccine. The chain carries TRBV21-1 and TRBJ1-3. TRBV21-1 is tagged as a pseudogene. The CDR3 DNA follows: TGTGCCAGCAGCAAAATTTTCGTGACGCCCTCTGGAAGCACCATATATTTT. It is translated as CASSKIFVTPSGSTIYF.